This T cell receptor (beta chain) originates from a study of blood T cell repertoires in COVID-19. Source study methods: Reference gene primer amplification in the assay estimated nucleated cell counts. Only in-frame clones appear in the TCRdb table, and some are missing; sequencing was by immunoSEQ multiplex PCR. Clone size and the V and J calls come from that table; the DNA yielded D and trimming. The table has 250,000 to 400,000 clones, roughly 90% seen once. The Seattle patients, enrolled during active infection, were followed longitudinally. This clonotype was sampled from a woman in her twenties or thirties with COVID-19, enrolled during active disease. The sequencing input was peripheral blood.

The CDR3 here is CASSLSGSGSYEQYF. CDR3 DNA sequence: TGTGCCAGCAGTTTAAGCGGGAGCGGTTCGTACGAGCAGTACTTC. This chain uses TRBV27 with TRBJ2-7; 8 bases align to TRBD2. The CDR3 totals 15 residues. Germline V CDR1 and CDR2: MNHEY, SMNVEV (reference sequence). Trimming at V came to 2 bases and at J to 4 bases, leaving 7 bases not matched to a gene.